This T cell receptor beta chain came from a study of molecular identifiers for immune sequencing clone quantification. About the research overall: The replicates split RNA from around 18,000 or 91,000 naive CD8 cells five ways and sequenced four.

A single record per CDR3 protein comes from TCRdb applying MiXCR to the PCR reads. The sample holds approximately 93,000 distinct CDR3 sequences; around 27% are singletons and the top ten take around 0.77%. Whole-study results and caveats: In a background of around 970,000 naive cells, spiked Jurkat TCR RNA from one cell was reportedly detectable. Whereas naive cells kept under 1% of molecules in clones above 20 RNA copies, such clones held over 98% in effectors.

This clonotype was detected many times. Its specificity is not known. CDR3 length equals 10 residues. CDR1 SQVTM and CDR2 ANQGSEA come from the germline V gene. Trimming cost V 4 bases and J 7 bases, with 6 bases left between them. The chain couples TRBV29-1 to TRBJ2-3, with D hard to call. The receptor comes from a human donor in good health. Some libraries in this study had Jurkat cell RNA spiked in. The specimen sequenced was naive CD8+ T cells from blood, with Jurkat cell RNA spiked in. Subset given: FACS-sorted CD8+CD4-CCR7+CD45RA+ naive T cells. The DNA of the CDR3 is TGCAGCGTTGTATCACATACGCAGTATTTT. This encodes CSVVSHTQYF.